This T cell receptor (beta chain) was recovered during a study of T cells after yellow fever vaccination. MiXCR, run by TCRdb on the 5' RACE reads, gives a single entry per CDR3 protein. The table has more than 300,000 distinct CDR3 sequences, about 10% seen once; the top ten hold about 3.3%. Study-wide points: Just a small share of clonotypes turned up in the CD4 compartment as well as the CD8 compartment.

Comments on this clonotype: Antigen unknown.

This material consisted of CD4+ T cells sorted from PBMCs, taken 45 days after the yellow fever booster vaccination. The sequence was obtained from a man younger than 30 who received the YFV17D yellow fever vaccine.

The CDR3: CASSWDRSNEKLFF. The CDR3, as DNA: TGTGCCAGCAGCTGGGACAGATCTAATGAAAAACTGTTTTTT. The rearrangement uses TRBV6-1 and TRBJ1-4; 7 bases map to TRBD1. Germline CDR1 reads MNHNS; CDR2 reads SASEGT. The CDR3 extends over 14 amino acids. With 6 bases clipped from V and 3 bases from J, the junction kept 4 bases outside the gene matches.